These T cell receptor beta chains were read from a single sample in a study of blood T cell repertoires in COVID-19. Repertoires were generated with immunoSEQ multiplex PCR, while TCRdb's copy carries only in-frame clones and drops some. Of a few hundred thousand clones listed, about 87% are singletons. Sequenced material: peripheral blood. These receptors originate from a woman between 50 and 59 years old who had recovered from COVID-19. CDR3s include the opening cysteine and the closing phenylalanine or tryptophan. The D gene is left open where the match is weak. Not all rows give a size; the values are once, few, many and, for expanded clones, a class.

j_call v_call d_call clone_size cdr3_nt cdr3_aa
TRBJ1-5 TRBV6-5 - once TGTGCCAGCAGTTCCGGGAGCCAGCCCCAGCATTTT CASSSGSQPQHF
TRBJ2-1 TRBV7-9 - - TGTGCCAGCATAGAGTTCAATGAGCAGTTCTTC CASIEFNEQFF
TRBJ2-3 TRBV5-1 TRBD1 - TGCGCCAGCAGCTTGGACAGGGGGGCAGATACGCAGTATTTT CASSLDRGADTQYF
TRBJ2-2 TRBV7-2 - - TGTGCCAGCAGCTTAACGGGTGGCACCGGGGAGCTGTTTTTT CASSLTGGTGELFF
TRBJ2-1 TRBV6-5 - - TGTGCCAGCAGTTACTCGTCTGTATACAATGAGCAGTTCTTC CASSYSSVYNEQFF
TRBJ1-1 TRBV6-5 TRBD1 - TGTGCCAGCAGTTTAGGACAGGCGGACTCTGAAGCTTTCTTT CASSLGQADSEAFF
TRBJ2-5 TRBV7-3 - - TGTGCCAGCAGCTTAAGTCGGCAAGAGACCCAGTACTTC CASSLSRQETQYF
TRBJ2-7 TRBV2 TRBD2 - TGTGCCACCAAGGCGCTGCGGGGCGCGGGAGACGAGCAGTACTTC CATKALRGAGDEQYF
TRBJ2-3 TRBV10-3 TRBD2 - TGTGCCATCGTTCTAGCGGAGGGCACAGATACGCAGTATTTT CAIVLAEGTDTQYF
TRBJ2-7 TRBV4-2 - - TGTGCCAGCAGCCAAGATCTTTGGGGGGACAGCCTCTACGAGCAGTACTTC CASSQDLWGDSLYEQYF
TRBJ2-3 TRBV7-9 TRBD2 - TGTGCCAGCAGCCCTCGGACTAGCGGGGCCGGGGAGTATTTT CASSPRTSGAGEYF
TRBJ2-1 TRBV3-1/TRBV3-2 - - TGTGCCAGCAGCCACCTACCATTTCCCCCCCAGGGTGAGCCGGGCAATGAGCAGTTCTTC CASSHLPFPPQGEPGNEQFF
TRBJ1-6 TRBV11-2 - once TGTGCCAGCAGCTTATTGAGTATCCGTGCACCCCTCCACTTT CASSLLSIRAPLHF
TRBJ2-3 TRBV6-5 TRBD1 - TGTGCCAGCAGAACAGGGGGCGTAGATACGCAGTATTTT CASRTGGVDTQYF
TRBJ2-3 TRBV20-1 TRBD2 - TGCAGTGCTAGTGAGCGGGGGGGTACCACAGATACGCAGTATTTT CSASERGGTTDTQYF
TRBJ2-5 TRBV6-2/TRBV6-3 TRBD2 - TGTGCCAGCAGTGATGGACTAGCGGGAACGGAGACCCAGTACTTC CASSDGLAGTETQYF
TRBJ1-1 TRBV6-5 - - TGTGCCAGCAGAAGAGAGGGTCTGAACACTGAAGCTTTCTTT CASRREGLNTEAFF
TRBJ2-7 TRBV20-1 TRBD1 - TGCAGGGCCAGTCCCGGGACAGAGACCTACGAGCAGTACTTC CRASPGTETYEQYF
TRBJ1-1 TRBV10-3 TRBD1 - TGTGCCATCAGTGACCGGGACAGTGAAGCTTTCTTT CAISDRDSEAFF
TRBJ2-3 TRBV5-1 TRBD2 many TGCGCCAGCAGCTCAGTGACTAGCGGGAGCTTCAATGCGCAGTATTTT CASSSVTSGSFNAQYF
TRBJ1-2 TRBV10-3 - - TGTGCCATCAGTGTGGGGAGCTGGGTGGATGGCTACACCTTC CAISVGSWVDGYTF
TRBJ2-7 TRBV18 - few TGTGCCAGCTCTCCCGCACTACAGGGCTCCTACGAGCAGTACTTC CASSPALQGSYEQYF
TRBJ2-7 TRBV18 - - TGTGCCAGCTCAACCTTCGAGTCCTACGAGCAGTACTTC CASSTFESYEQYF
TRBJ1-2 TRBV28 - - TGTGCCAGCAGTCACAGGGACGGCTACACCTTC CASSHRDGYTF
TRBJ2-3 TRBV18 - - TGTGCCAGCTCACCACTCTCTAGAACAGATACGCAGTATTTT CASSPLSRTDTQYF
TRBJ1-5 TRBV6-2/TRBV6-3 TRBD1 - TGTGCCAGCAGTTACACAGGGGGATATCAGCCCCAGCATTTT CASSYTGGYQPQHF
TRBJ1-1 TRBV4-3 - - TGCGCCAGCAGCCAAGTAAAACCAATGGCCTCCTGGAACACTGAAGCTTTCTTT CASSQVKPMASWNTEAFF
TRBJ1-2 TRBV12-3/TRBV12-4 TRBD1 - TGTGCCAGCACCACAGGGGGCGGGTATGGCTACACCTTC CASTTGGGYGYTF
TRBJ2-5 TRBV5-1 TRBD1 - TGCGCCAGCAGCTGGCGGACAGGCCAAGAGACCCAGTACTTC CASSWRTGQETQYF
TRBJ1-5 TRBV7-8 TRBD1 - TGTGCCAGCAGCTTATGGGACAGGGGGCAGGGCAATCAGCCCCAGCATTTT CASSLWDRGQGNQPQHF
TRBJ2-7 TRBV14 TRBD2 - TGTGCCAGCAGCACCCCTAGCGGGGGTCGTTACGAGCAGTACTTC CASSTPSGGRYEQYF
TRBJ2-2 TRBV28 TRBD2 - TGTGCCAGCAGTTTACTAGCGGGAGGCCCGAACACCGGGGAGCTGTTTTTT CASSLLAGGPNTGELFF
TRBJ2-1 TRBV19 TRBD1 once TGTGCCAGTAGTATCGCGGGACAGGGGTCCAATGAGCAGTTCTTC CASSIAGQGSNEQFF
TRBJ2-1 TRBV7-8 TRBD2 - TGTGCCAGCAGCCCACAGACTAGCGGGAGGGGGTACAATGAGCAGTTCTTC CASSPQTSGRGYNEQFF
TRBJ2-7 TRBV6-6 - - TGTGCCAGCAGTTACCTCAGGGGCTACTACGAGCAGTACTTC CASSYLRGYYEQYF
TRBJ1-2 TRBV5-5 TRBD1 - TGTGCCAGCAGCCCCGGGGTGGGACAGGGGGCGCAAGGCTACACCTTC CASSPGVGQGAQGYTF
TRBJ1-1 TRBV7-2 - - TGTGCCAGCAGCCCCAAAACGACATGGTCTGAAGCTTTCTTT CASSPKTTWSEAFF
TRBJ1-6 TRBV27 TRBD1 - TGTGCCAGCAGCGGACAGGGGGCAGGATCACCCCTCCACTTT CASSGQGAGSPLHF
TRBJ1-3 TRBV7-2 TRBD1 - TGTGCCAGCAGCTTGACAGGGGTCGGGGGAAACACCATATATTTT CASSLTGVGGNTIYF
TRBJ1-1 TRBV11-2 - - TGTGCCAGCAGCTTGACGTCCCGGGACTTGGGGACTGAAGCTTTCTTT CASSLTSRDLGTEAFF
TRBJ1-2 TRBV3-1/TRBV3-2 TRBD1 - TGTGCCAGCAGCCAAGATCCTACAGGGGGAGTATATGGCTACACCTTC CASSQDPTGGVYGYTF
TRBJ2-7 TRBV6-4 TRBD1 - TGTGCCAGCAGTACGGACAGGGGTTACGAGCAGTACTTC CASSTDRGYEQYF
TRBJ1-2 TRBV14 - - TGTGCCAGCAGCCAAGGCTTGGGGACAAGCTACACCTTC CASSQGLGTSYTF
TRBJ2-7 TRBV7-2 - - TGTGCCAGCAGCTTAGTAGGACTTACCGCCTACGAGCAGTACTTC CASSLVGLTAYEQYF
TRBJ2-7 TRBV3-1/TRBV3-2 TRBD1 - TGTGCCAGCAGCCAAGGACAGGGAAGGTCTTCGCCCGAGCAGTACTTC CASSQGQGRSSPEQYF
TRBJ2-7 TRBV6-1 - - TGTGCCAGCAGTGATACGGGCTCCTACGAGCAGTACTTC CASSDTGSYEQYF
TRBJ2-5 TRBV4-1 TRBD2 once TGCGCCAGCAGCCAATTGGGACTAGCGGGAGACCAGACCCAGTACTTC CASSQLGLAGDQTQYF
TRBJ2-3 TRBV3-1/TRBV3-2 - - TGTGCCAGCAGCCAAATCGGGAGTCTGGCGGATACGCAGTATTTT CASSQIGSLADTQYF
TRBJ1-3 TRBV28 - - TGTGCCAGCAGTTTCGTCCAGGGGTCTGGAAACACCATATATTTT CASSFVQGSGNTIYF
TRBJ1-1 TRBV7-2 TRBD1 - TGTGCCAGCAGCGCCACGACAGGGGAAGCTTTCTTT CASSATTGEAFF
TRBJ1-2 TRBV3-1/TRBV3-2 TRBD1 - TGTGCCAGCAGCCCTCAATGGACAGGGAGCGGCTACACCTTC CASSPQWTGSGYTF
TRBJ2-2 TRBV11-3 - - TGTGCCAGCAGCTTGCGGACCGGGGAGCTGTTTTTT CASSLRTGELFF
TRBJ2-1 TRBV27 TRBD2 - TGTGCCAGCACCTCAATAGCGGGGGCGTCCTACAATGAGCAGTTCTTC CASTSIAGASYNEQFF
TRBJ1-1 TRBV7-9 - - TGTGCCAGCAGCTTAGCGGGCAGCCTTGAAGCTTTCTTT CASSLAGSLEAFF
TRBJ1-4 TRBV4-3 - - TGCGCCAGCAGCCAAGAATGGCAGGCCTTTGAAAAACTGTTTTTT CASSQEWQAFEKLFF